Described below is a single T cell receptor beta chain sequence and its context. Using RNA transcripts as the source, TCR beta CDR3 regions were amplified. Primed by the HTBI set, a first-round RT-PCR was run on the TCR CDR3. TCRdb re-analysed the multiplex PCR reads in MiXCR, keeping a single row per CDR3 protein. Of over 700,000 distinct CDR3 sequences in the sample, over 35% were seen once. The data were obtained in a study of T cells in Graves' hyperthyroidism and ophthalmopathy. V lost 3 bases and J 7 bases, leaving 12 bases between the germline ends. CDR1 is DFQATT and CDR2 is SNEGSKA in the germline V gene (reference sequence). The CDR3 has 13 amino acids.

The chain carries TRBV20-1 and TRBJ1-4; possible D gene TRBD1, 5 bases. This TCR was sampled from a woman in her 40s with Graves' hyperthyroidism. The specimen was blood. The CDR3 protein is CSASTSGGEKLFF. The CDR3 coding sequence is TGCAGTGCTAGTACCAGTGGGGGTGAAAAACTGTTTTTT.